What follows are 7 T cell receptor beta chains derived from one specimen sequenced in a study of blood T cell repertoires in COVID-19. The repertoire was sequenced with immunoSEQ multiplex PCR; TCRdb's copy has only in-frame clones and lacks some. The sample comprises 130,000 or so clones, just under 85% of which are singletons, and 9.5% to 15% rests with the top ten. The sequenced sample consisted of peripheral blood. All receptors come from a human donor in a cohort sampled during active COVID-19.

This clone was counted once. V is TRBV5-6 and J is TRBJ2-7; a possible D gene is TRBD1 (6 bases). Trimming stripped 3 bases from V and 3 bases from J, with 13 bases between. This CDR3 has 14 residues. Germline V CDR1 and CDR2: SGHDT, YYEEEE. Written as DNA, the CDR3 is TGTGCCAGCAGCTGGGCCGGGACAAGCTACGAGCAGTACTTC. Translating it yields CASSWAGTSYEQYF. Based on the CDR3 plus reference TRBV5-6 and TRBJ2-7, the full variable domain is DAGVTQSPTHLIKTRGQQVTLRCSPKSGHDTVSWYQQALGQGPQFIFQYYEEEERQRGNFPDRFSGHQFPNYSSELNVNALLLGDSALYLCASSWAGTSYEQYFGPGTRLTVT.

The rearrangement uses TRBV18 and TRBJ1-5, with 9 bases lining up with TRBD1. The CDR3 length is 14 residues. J gave up 7 bases and V 4 bases, and 5 bases lay outside the gene matches. Germline-derived CDR1 and CDR2 are KGHSH and LQKENI. The DNA of the CDR3 is TGTGCCAGCTCACTAACAGGGGGCGACCAGCCCCAGCATTTT. Translated: CASSLTGGDQPQHF.

The sample holds one count of this clone. The gene calls are TRBV30 and TRBJ2-5; 7 positions match TRBD2. This CDR3 is built from 14 residues. The germline V gene encodes CDR1 GTSNPN and CDR2 SVGIG (reference sequence). The CDR3 coding sequence is TGTGCTGGGGAGACTAGCCTTTACCAAGAGACCCAGTACTTC. It yields the protein CAGETSLYQETQYF. Complete variable domain (other parts from reference TRBV30 and TRBJ2-5): SQTIHQWPATLVQPVGSPLSLECTVEGTSNPNLYWYRQAAGRGLQLLFYSVGIGQISSEVPQNLSASRPQDRQFILSSKKLLLSDSGFYLCAGETSLYQETQYFGPGTRLLVL.

This clone appeared a single time. The genes are TRBV5-1 and TRBJ2-5, with 13 bases identical to TRBD2. CDR1 SGHRS and CDR2 YFSETQ come from the germline V gene. Unmatched junction bases numbered 8, after V lost 4 bases and J lost 5 bases. The CDR3 is made up of 16 amino acids. The CDR3 nucleotides are TGCGCCAGCAGCCTCACTAGCGGGGGGGCCTTTGAGACCCAGTACTTC. Its translation is CASSLTSGGAFETQYF.

The rearrangement links TRBV4-1 to TRBJ1-2, with 7 nucleotides matching TRBD1. Germline assignment: CDR1 MGHRA and CDR2 YSYEKL. The length of the CDR3 is 15 residues. Trimming at V came to 1 base and at J to 4 bases, leaving 6 bases not matched to a gene. The DNA for the CDR3 is TGCGCCAGCAGCCAAGGACGGACAGGCCCCTATGGCTACACCTTC. Amino acid sequence: CASSQGRTGPYGYTF.

This chain connects TRBV11-2 to TRBJ2-7; 10 nucleotides line up with TRBD1. V gave up 5 bases and J gave up 2 bases; unmatched junction bases: 6. CDR3 size: 15 residues. The germline V gene encodes CDR1 SGHAT and CDR2 FQNNGV. CDR3 DNA sequence: TGTGCCAGCAGCCCGCGGGACAGGGGAGCCTACGAGCAGTACTTC. Translated: CASSPRDRGAYEQYF. The whole variable domain, filled in from reference TRBV11-2 and TRBJ2-7, reads EAGVAQSPRYKIIEKRQSVAFWCNPISGHATLYWYQQILGQGPKLLIQFQNNGVVDDSQLPKDRFSAERLKGVDSTLKIQPAKLEDSAVYLCASSPRDRGAYEQYFGPGTRLTVT.

This clone has more than one count but fewer than ten. The chain combines TRBV4-1 with TRBJ1-5; perhaps TRBD1 as D (5 bases). The CDR3 contains 19 residues. CDR1 is MGHRA and CDR2 is YSYEKL in the germline V gene. Trimming pared 6 bases from V and 4 bases from J, leaving 28 bases between. In DNA, the CDR3 is TGCGCCAGCAGGATAAGGATGATAGGCGGGGCCCGAGGGAATCAGCCCCAGCATTTT. As protein: CASRIRMIGGARGNQPQHF.